This T cell receptor beta chain was sequenced during a study of T cell repertoires in cytomegalovirus infection. Across the whole study: Indicated by public TCR beta signatures were CMV infection and matching HLA type. The study, taken as a whole, reports: Summed frequency of public TCR beta families distinguished CMV carriers with the relevant HLA. The ex vivo response showed dominance by HLA-C-restricted CMV-specific TCR beta clonotypes.

This clonotype turned up a few times. Its antigen is currently unknown. MiXCR, applied by TCRdb to the reads, yields one record per CDR3 protein. The sample yields around 49,000 distinct CDR3 sequences, roughly 20% seen once. This CDR3 contains 16 residues. V shed 4 bases and J 2 bases; nucleotides not matched to a gene: 10. CDR1 and CDR2 from the germline V gene are SGHAT and FQNNGV. V gene TRBV11-2 combines with J gene TRBJ2-7; 8 bases align to TRBD1. The TCR was taken from a human donor in good health (CMV status not recorded). Some clones in this sample may be carry-over from other donors' samples. The sequencing here drew on CD8+ T cells from cultured PBMCs, taken from culture after CMV antigen stimulation. CDR3 DNA: TGTGCCAGCAGCTCGGCAGGGGGCGAGCGAACCTACGAGCAGTACTTC. Translating gives CASSSAGGERTYEQYF.